The 6 T cell receptor beta chains below were found in one sample sequenced in a study of OX40 agonist ivuxolimab in advanced cancers. Generated by immunoSEQ multiplex PCR, the TCRdb table keeps only in-frame clones and is missing some. The table lists tens of thousands of clones, around 83% of them singletons. Sequencing was performed on CD4+ or CD8+ T cells sorted from blood, taken in a trial of the OX40 agonist ivuxolimab. These receptors all stem from an adult with an advanced solid tumor such as melanoma, head and neck, liver or kidney cancer.

The CDR3 coding sequence is TGTGCCAGCAGCTTAGACTCGGGAGGGTATGGCTACACCTTC. This sequence encodes CASSLDSGGYGYTF. This chain links TRBV7-6 with TRBJ1-2; no definite D call. The CDR3 totals 14 residues. With 1 base removed from V and 5 bases from J, the gap between germline ends came to 11 bases. The germline V gene encodes CDR1 SGHVS and CDR2 FNYEAQ.

The chain has TRBV7-2 and TRBJ2-3; D gene unclear. CDR3 length: 14 residues. The V gene's germline CDR1 is SGHTA and CDR2 FQGNSA. V was pared by 5 bases and J by 4 bases, with 13 bases between. The CDR3 region is CASSPWVNADTQYF. The CDR3 nucleotides are TGTGCCAGCAGCCCTTGGGTCAACGCAGATACGCAGTATTTT.

Only one count was recorded for this clone. The chain carries TRBV15 and TRBJ2-7; 7 bases match TRBD1. Germline CDR1 reads LNHNV; CDR2 reads YYDKDF (reference sequence). The CDR3 covers 15 residues. V lost 3 bases, J lost 0 bases, and 5 bases stayed unmatched. CDR3 protein: CATSRQTGHSYEQYF. The DNA for the CDR3 is TGTGCCACCAGCAGGCAGACAGGGCACTCCTACGAGCAGTACTTC. Looking up the rest from reference TRBV15 and TRBJ2-7 gives the full variable domain: DAMVIQNPRYQVTQFGKPVTLSCSQTLNHNVMYWYQQKSSQAPKLLFHYYDKDFNNEADTPDNFQSRRPNTSFCFLDIRSPGLGDTAMYLCATSRQTGHSYEQYFGPGTRLTVT.

The chain joins TRBV6-1 to TRBJ1-5, with D unresolved. Germline lookup yields CDR1 MNHNS and CDR2 SASEGT. The V end lost 4 bases, the J end lost 6 bases, and 13 bases lay between the germline ends. The CDR3 is 14 residues long. Written as DNA, the CDR3 is TGTGCCAGCAGTGGGGGAACGGCGGGTCAGCCCCAGCATTTT. Its translation is CASSGGTAGQPQHF.

This chain joins TRBV29-1 and TRBJ2-3; 11 bases map to TRBD1. With 1 base clipped from V and 6 bases from J, the junction kept 3 bases outside the gene matches. This CDR3 is built from 14 residues. Germline V gene lookup returns CDR1 SQVTM and CDR2 ANQGSEA. The DNA of the CDR3 is TGCAGCGTTGAAGGGACAGGGGGCGCGGATACGCAGTATTTT. Translated, it gives CSVEGTGGADTQYF.

CDR3 residues: CASSQGGGGLGTDTQYF. The DNA of the CDR3 is TGCGCCAGCAGCCAAGGAGGGGGGGGACTAGGCACAGATACGCAGTATTTT. The chain has TRBV4-1 and TRBJ2-3; the match to TRBD2 covers 8 bases. Germline CDR1 reads MGHRA; CDR2 reads YSYEKL. The V gene end was trimmed by 1 base and the J gene end by 1 base; junction bases not matched to a gene: 7. The CDR3 runs to 17 residues.